This TCR beta chain is from a study of cytomegalovirus exposure and HLA in healthy donors. PCR employed 60 Vbeta and 13 Jbeta primers. TCRdb's table, derived via immunoSEQ multiplex PCR, lists solely in-frame clones and lacks some. The sample shows 150,000 to 200,000 clones, roughly 85% of them seen only once. There are a few counts of this clone. At one end the junction does not follow the germline gene, possibly because of a read error. CDR3 length: 18 amino acids. The germline CDR1 and CDR2 sequences are SEHNR and FQNEAQ (reference sequence). The clonotype originates from a woman between 45 and 65 years old in good health and CMV-seronegative. What was sequenced was PBMCs. The chain is built from TRBV7-9 and TRBJ2-6; 16 positions agree with TRBD2. The CDR3 sequence is CSSSLGLAGGEGANVLTF. The CDR3 DNA is TGTTCCAGCAGCCTGGGACTAGCGGGAGGGGAAGGGGCCAACGTCCTGACTTTC.